The 18 T cell receptor beta chains reported below all come from one sample, sequenced in a study of CD8 T cells in Susac syndrome (dated by TCRdb to 2018 to 2020). The protocol used for the library was the immunoSEQ multiplex PCR assay. RNA was extracted with the RNeasy kit and about 0.5 to 1 ug was reverse transcribed using random hexamers. The public sequencing data were trimmed at Q25 with fastp and processed into clonotypes with MiXCR by TCRdb, which kept only in-frame beta chains. Rows merge per CDR3 protein into single entries with the most common DNA and genes. The sample table lists fewer than 300,000 distinct CDR3 sequences, roughly 81% of them with a count of one. Of the sample, about 0.11% is held by the ten largest clones. Sequencing was carried out using CD8+ T cells from PBMCs. The source of these receptors is a human donor with multiple sclerosis.

The V call is TRBV7-6, the J call TRBJ2-1, with TRBD2 matching over 16 bases. Germline values: CDR1 SGHVS, CDR2 FNYEAQ. Trimming at V came to 5 bases and at J to 4 bases, leaving 5 bases not matched to a gene. CDR3 size: 17 residues. CDR3 residues: CASSQGLAGGLYNEQFF. DNA for the CDR3: TGTGCCAGCAGCCAGGGACTAGCGGGAGGGCTGTACAATGAGCAGTTCTTC.

This chain joins TRBV28 and TRBJ1-1, with 8 bases identical to TRBD1. The length of the CDR3 is 18 residues. The germline gives CDR1 MDHEN, CDR2 SYDVKM. V lost 7 bases and J lost 4; bases outside the gene matches: 20. CDR3: CASTERRTGQLLGTEAFF. CDR3 nucleotides: TGTGCCAGCACAGAACGCCGGACAGGGCAACTTTTGGGCACTGAAGCTTTCTTT.

This clonotype is a singleton in its sample. The CDR3 sequence: CSVEDLLQYPYGYTF. The CDR3 DNA reads TGCAGCGTTGAAGACCTACTTCAATACCCCTATGGCTACACCTTC. This chain joins TRBV29-1 and TRBJ1-2; D ambiguous. V lost 0 bases, J lost 4 bases, and 15 bases lay in between. The CDR3 is made up of 15 amino acids. Germline-derived CDR1 and CDR2 are SQVTM and ANQGSEA.

The rearrangement joins TRBV30 to TRBJ1-5; no firm D call. This CDR3 region has 17 residues. V was shortened by 2 bases and J by 0 bases, with 17 bases between the two germline ends. The V gene's germline CDR1 is GTSNPN and CDR2 SVGIG (reference sequence). The CDR3 spells CAWSPPDGSYSNQPQHF. The CDR3 bases are TGTGCCTGGAGTCCCCCCGACGGATCTTATAGCAATCAGCCCCAGCATTTT.

J is TRBJ2-7 and V is TRBV30; D call uncertain. The germline V gene has CDR1 GTSNPN and CDR2 SVGIG (reference sequence). V was shortened by 4 bases and J by 6 bases, with 10 bases between the two germline ends. CDR3 length: 11 amino acids. The CDR3 DNA is TGTGCCTGGATCTCTCCTTTCGAGCAGTACTTC. Amino acid sequence: CAWISPFEQYF.

The chain employs TRBV12-3 or TRBV12-4 and TRBJ2-2, with 14 nucleotides matching TRBD2. The length of the CDR3 is 15 residues. J lost 5 bases, V lost 9 bases, and 5 bases had no gene match. In DNA, the CDR3 is TGTGCCAGACCGACTAGCGGGAGGGCGACCGGGGAGCTGTTTTTT. It codes for CARPTSGRATGELFF.

V usage is TRBV27 and J usage is TRBJ1-5; the match to TRBD1 covers 9 bases. Trimming removed 5 bases from V and 6 bases from J; junction bases left unmatched: 5. CDR3 length equals 14 residues. Germline V gene data show CDR1 as MNHEY and CDR2 as SMNVEV (reference sequence). The DNA of the CDR3 is TGTGCCAGCAGTGTGACAGGGGGTGTTCAGCCCCAGCATTTT. It encodes CASSVTGGVQPQHF.

The chain carries TRBV6-2 or TRBV6-3 and TRBJ2-1, with D possibly TRBD2 on 5 matching bases. Germline CDR1 and CDR2: MNHEY and SVGEGT. The CDR3 runs to 13 residues. V dropped 8 bases and J dropped 2 bases, with 10 bases sitting between them. The CDR3 DNA sequence: TGTGCCAGCGGGGAGACCACCTACAATGAGCAGTTCTTC. Translating gives CASGETTYNEQFF.

V is TRBV27 and J is TRBJ1-5; 12 nucleotides line up with TRBD1. CDR3 size: 17 residues. V shed 5 bases, J shed 7 bases, and the junction held 12 bases outside the gene matches. Germline V lookup: CDR1 MNHEY, CDR2 SMNVEV (reference sequence). CDR3 nucleotide sequence: TGTGCCAGCAGTAAGACCGGGGACAGGGGGCGCGGGCAGCCCCAGCATTTT. Translation: CASSKTGDRGRGQPQHF.

This clonotype was found a few times. This chain joins TRBV7-9 and TRBJ2-1; D might be TRBD2 (5 bases). This CDR3 is built from 15 residues. CDR1 is SEHNR, CDR2 FQNEAQ, per germline (reference sequence). Trimming stripped 5 bases from V and 0 bases from J, with 11 bases between. The CDR3 DNA reads as TGTGCCAGCAGCCAGGACTTAAGCTCCTACAATGAGCAGTTCTTC. This translates into CASSQDLSSYNEQFF.

The chain carries TRBV20-1 and TRBJ2-3, with 11 bases that match TRBD1. The CDR3 loop spans 13 amino acids. Germline-derived CDR1 and CDR2 are DFQATT and SNEGSKA (reference sequence). Unmatched junction bases numbered 2, after V lost 5 bases and J lost 4 bases. The CDR3 region is CSAADRGPDTQYF. The CDR3 region has the DNA TGCAGTGCTGCGGACAGGGGGCCAGATACGCAGTATTTT.

V usage is TRBV3-1 and J usage is TRBJ2-3; 9 bases are shared with TRBD2. The CDR3 totals 16 residues. V lost 0 bases and J lost 4; bases outside the gene matches: 5. Per the germline V gene, CDR1 is LGHDT and CDR2 is YNNKEL (reference sequence). CDR3 coding DNA: TGTGCCAGCAGCCAAGAGCTAGCGGGATTGGCAGATACGCAGTATTTT. It specifies CASSQELAGLADTQYF.

CDR3 DNA: TGTGCCAGCAGTGACACGACAGTCTACTCGATAGGAAGCTCCTACGAGCAGTACTTC. It is translated as CASSDTTVYSIGSSYEQYF. The rearrangement joins TRBV6-4 to TRBJ2-7; weak D call: TRBD1 (5 bases). The germline V gene has CDR1 MRHNA and CDR2 SNTAGT. The CDR3 covers 19 residues. The V and J ends lost 2 bases and 0 bases respectively, with 23 bases between them.

This sequence joins TRBV20-1 and TRBJ1-5, with D unclear. The germline V gene has CDR1 DFQATT and CDR2 SNEGSKA (reference sequence). V was pared by 0 bases and J by 5 bases, with 5 bases between. The CDR3 has 12 amino acids. Here the CDR3 reads CSARDVDQPQHF. CDR3 DNA: TGCAGTGCTAGAGATGTGGATCAGCCCCAGCATTTT.

The rearrangement uses TRBV30 and TRBJ2-1; 7 nucleotides line up with TRBD2. CDR3 length: 15 residues. V shed 4 bases, J shed 6 bases, and the junction held 12 bases outside the gene matches. Per germline, CDR1 GTSNPN and CDR2 SVGIG (reference sequence). This CDR3 reads CAWIGDRTRRNEQFF. The CDR3 DNA follows: TGTGCCTGGATAGGGGACCGGACTAGACGCAATGAGCAGTTCTTC. Full variable domain (remainder filled in from reference TRBV30 and TRBJ2-1): SQTIHQWPATLVQPVGSPLSLECTVEGTSNPNLYWYRQAAGRGLQLLFYSVGIGQISSEVPQNLSASRPQDRQFILSSKKLLLSDSGFYLCAWIGDRTRRNEQFFGPGTRLTVL.

The chain carries TRBV2 and TRBJ1-1; D perhaps matches TRBD1 (5 bases). The CDR3 covers 13 residues. CDR1 SNHLY and CDR2 FYNNEI come from the germline V gene. V lost 4 bases and J lost 4, with 10 bases in between. The CDR3 coding sequence is TGTGCCAGCAGTGGTGGGGGGAGCACTGAAGCTTTCTTT. Residues: CASSGGGSTEAFF. The whole variable domain, remainder taken from reference TRBV2 and TRBJ1-1, is EPEVTQTPSHQVTQMGQEVILRCVPISNHLYFYWYRQILGQKVEFLVSFYNNEISEKSEIFDDQFSVERPDGSNFTLKIRSTKLEDSAMYFCASSGGGSTEAFFGQGTRLTVV.

This chain links TRBV6-4 with TRBJ1-5; D not resolved. Germline V gives CDR1 MRHNA, CDR2 SNTAGT. The CDR3 spans 13 residues. V dropped 2 bases and J dropped 1 base, with 3 bases sitting between them. The DNA of the CDR3 is TGTGCCAGCAGTGACAACAGCAATCAGCCCCAGCATTTT. Translating it yields CASSDNSNQPQHF.

The gene calls are TRBV7-9 and TRBJ2-7; tentatively, D is TRBD1 (6 bases). Germline CDR1 and CDR2: SEHNR and FQNEAQ (reference sequence). There are 16 residues in the CDR3. V dropped 5 bases and J dropped 5 bases, with 22 bases sitting between them. CDR3 nucleotides: TGTGCCAGCAGCCTGGGGTATCGAAAGGGGGACCACGAGCAGTACTTC. It translates to CASSLGYRKGDHEQYF.